These 15 T cell receptor beta chains came from one sample sequenced in a study of CD8 T cells in Susac syndrome. With random hexamers, reverse transcription was performed on about 0.5 to 1 ug of RNA. MiXCR, applied by TCRdb to the immunoSEQ multiplex PCR reads, yields one record per CDR3 protein. The table records about 160,000 distinct CDR3 sequences, roughly nine tenths of them present only once. Input material: CD4+ T cells from PBMCs. These receptors all come from a human donor in good health.

The chain has TRBV19 and TRBJ2-1; TRBD2 matches at 13 bases. The CDR3 is made up of 16 amino acids. The V segment lost 3 bases and the J segment 7 bases; nucleotides outside the gene matches: 6. The germline gives CDR1 LNHDA, CDR2 SQIVND (reference sequence). CDR3 in amino acids: CASSMIRTSGGNEQFF. CDR3 nucleotides: TGTGCCAGTAGTATGATTAGGACTAGCGGGGGTAATGAGCAGTTCTTC. The full variable domain, in which reference TRBV19 and TRBJ2-1 provide the parts outside the CDR3, is DGGITQSPKYLFRKEGQNVTLSCEQNLNHDAMYWYRQDPGQGLRLIYYSQIVNDFQKGDIAEGYSVSREKKESFPLTVTSAQKNPTAFYLCASSMIRTSGGNEQFFGPGTRLTVL.

This chain connects TRBV28 to TRBJ1-1, with 8 bases fitting TRBD1. The germline CDR1 and CDR2 sequences are MDHEN and SYDVKM. V shed 4 bases, J shed 2 bases, and the junction held 6 bases outside the gene matches. The CDR3 has 15 residues. Here the CDR3 reads CASSYPGGGNTEAFF. CDR3 DNA sequence: TGTGCCAGCAGTTACCCAGGGGGCGGTAACACTGAAGCTTTCTTT.

This chain links TRBV11-2 with TRBJ2-3; TRBD1 might be the D (5 bases). Trimming took 5 bases from V and 4 from J, leaving 22 bases between them. CDR1 is SGHAT, CDR2 FQNNGV, per germline. There are 17 residues in the CDR3. The CDR3 region is CASSPRAGWVEADTQYF. CDR3 coding DNA: TGTGCCAGCAGCCCAAGGGCAGGGTGGGTAGAAGCAGATACGCAGTATTTT. Combining the CDR3 with reference TRBV11-2 and TRBJ2-3 gives the whole variable domain EAGVAQSPRYKIIEKRQSVAFWCNPISGHATLYWYQQILGQGPKLLIQFQNNGVVDDSQLPKDRFSAERLKGVDSTLKIQPAKLEDSAVYLCASSPRAGWVEADTQYFGPGTRLTVL.

The V and J genes are TRBV7-6 and TRBJ2-3; TRBD2 aligns across 8 bases. CDR3 length: 15 residues. V dropped 4 bases and J dropped 4; count of bases not matched to a gene: 7. The germline gives CDR1 SGHVS, CDR2 FNYEAQ. CDR3 in amino acids: CASSSISGVSDTQYF. The CDR3 nucleotides read TGTGCCAGCAGCTCCATTAGCGGGGTGTCAGATACGCAGTATTTT.

The V call is TRBV18, the J call TRBJ1-5, with D possibly being TRBD1 (5 bases). The V end lost 0 bases, the J end lost 4 bases, and 13 bases lay between the germline ends. This CDR3 has 16 amino acids. Germline CDR1 and CDR2: KGHSH and LQKENI. The chain's CDR3 is CASSPPGGSGNQPQHF. The CDR3 region has the DNA TGTGCCAGCTCACCACCGGGGGGGTCGGGGAATCAGCCCCAGCATTTT.

The rearrangement joins TRBV30 to TRBJ1-4; TRBD1 agrees at 8 bases. The CDR3 contains 15 residues. The J segment lost 3 bases and the V segment lost 4 bases, leaving 7 bases of the junction unmatched. Germline V gives CDR1 GTSNPN, CDR2 SVGIG (reference sequence). The CDR3 coding sequence is TGTGCCTGGACCGCAGGGGGCGAGGCTAATGAAAAACTGTTTTTT. This encodes CAWTAGGEANEKLFF.

This chain links TRBV11-3 with TRBJ2-7; D could derive from TRBD1 or TRBD2 (7 bases each). The CDR3 contains 14 residues. Trimming removed 5 bases from V and 3 bases from J, with 14 bases in between. Germline V gene sequence: CDR1 SGHNT, CDR2 YENEEA. In nucleotides, the CDR3 is TGTGCCAGCAGCATAGGGGGGGACAGCTACGAGCAGTACTTC. It translates to CASSIGGDSYEQYF.

The V call is TRBV18, the J call TRBJ2-7; 8 nucleotides match TRBD1. Germline CDR1 reads KGHSH; CDR2 reads LQKENI. The length of the CDR3 is 14 residues. Unmatched junction bases numbered 6, after V lost 3 bases and J lost 5 bases. The CDR3 reads CASSPETGADEQYF. The CDR3, as DNA: TGTGCCAGCTCACCTGAGACAGGGGCCGACGAGCAGTACTTC.

The genes are TRBV4-2 and TRBJ2-6; TRBD2 is a possible D gene (5 bases). Per the germline V gene, CDR1 is LGHNA and CDR2 is YNFKEQ. The length of the CDR3 is 18 residues. Trimming stripped 0 bases from V and 0 bases from J, with 12 bases between. The CDR3 spells CASSQELVGASGANVLTF. The CDR3 bases are TGTGCCAGCAGCCAAGAATTGGTGGGAGCCTCTGGGGCCAACGTCCTGACTTTC.

The chain couples TRBV18 to TRBJ2-7; 10 bases map to TRBD2. CDR1 is KGHSH, CDR2 LQKENI, per germline. The CDR3 runs to 16 residues. V lost 3 bases, J lost 0 bases, and 5 bases stayed unmatched. The CDR3 DNA follows: TGTGCCAGCTCACCGCGCCTAGCGGGAGTCTCCTACGAGCAGTACTTC. It yields the protein CASSPRLAGVSYEQYF.

V and J are TRBV6-1 and TRBJ2-5, with no clear D. CDR1 and CDR2 (germline): MNHNS, SASEGT. Deletions cut 2 bases from V and 4 bases from J, with 8 bases between. CDR3 size: 13 residues. The CDR3 protein is CASSEFLSETQYF. In nucleotides, the CDR3 is TGTGCCAGCAGTGAATTTCTTTCAGAGACCCAGTACTTC.

The V and J genes are TRBV2 and TRBJ2-7; TRBD2 agrees at 14 bases. The junction had 5 bases not matched to a gene; V was cut back by 4 bases and J by 6 bases. The germline gives CDR1 SNHLY, CDR2 FYNNEI. There are 15 residues in the CDR3. The CDR3 DNA follows: TGTGCCAGCAGTGGCGGGACTAGCGGGAGCATCGAGCAGTACTTC. Translated: CASSGGTSGSIEQYF.

The chain joins TRBV9 to TRBJ2-7, with D hard to call. The V gene's germline CDR1 is SGDLS and CDR2 YYNGEE. The V and J ends lost 0 bases and 2 bases respectively, with 6 bases between them. The CDR3 sequence is 13 residues long. The CDR3 reads CASSVAPTYEQYF. The CDR3 DNA reads as TGTGCCAGCAGCGTAGCCCCTACCTACGAGCAGTACTTC.

V usage is TRBV6-1 and J usage is TRBJ2-7; 10 bases fit TRBD1. The CDR3 has 16 residues. The germline gives CDR1 MNHNS, CDR2 SASEGT. J lost 3 bases, V lost 5 bases, and 10 bases had no gene match. In DNA, the CDR3 is TGTGCCAGCAGTAAGGACCGGGACAGGGGATACTACGAGCAGTACTTC. Translating it yields CASSKDRDRGYYEQYF.

This clonotype occurred once. This chain uses TRBV6-5 with TRBJ2-7; D might be TRBD2 (6 bases). The V end was cut by 5 bases, the J end by 3 bases, with 14 bases between. CDR1 MNHEY and CDR2 SVGAGI come from the germline V gene. The CDR3 is made up of 14 amino acids. The CDR3 reads CASSRGGTIYEQYF. The DNA for the CDR3 is TGTGCCAGCAGTCGTGGGGGGACCATCTACGAGCAGTACTTC.